Each of the 19 T cell receptor beta chains below was sequenced from the same sample in a study of CD8 T cells in ankylosing spondylitis. TCRdb fed the 5' RACE reads into MiXCR, producing one record per CDR3 protein. This table holds 200,000 to 300,000 distinct CDR3 sequences, 9.5% to 12% found once. Material: blood, either unsorted or a sorted T cell fraction (not recorded which). All receptors come from a male donor with ankylosing spondylitis or in good health (not recorded which).

This clonotype was recorded at least ten times. This rearrangement joins TRBV12-3 or TRBV12-4 to TRBJ1-5, with a tentative D call TRBD1 (5 bases). V gave up 5 bases and J gave up 6 bases, with 17 bases separating them. This CDR3 contains 15 residues. As DNA, the CDR3 is TGTGCCAGCAGTACGACCCAGGGTAGGGGTCAGCCCCAGCATTTT. It codes for CASSTTQGRGQPQHF.

This clonotype was seen repeatedly, ten times or more. This sequence joins TRBV12-5 and TRBJ2-1, with D maybe TRBD2 (5 bases). The CDR3 loop spans 17 amino acids. In germline, CDR1 is LGHNT, CDR2 FRNRAP. Trimming removed 5 bases from V and 3 bases from J, with 20 bases in between. The CDR3, as DNA: TGTGCTAGTGGTCGAGACTACACGGGGTGGCACTACAATGAGCAGTTCTTC. Its protein is CASGRDYTGWHYNEQFF.

In this sample, this clonotype turned up a few times. This sequence joins TRBV27 and TRBJ2-7, with 14 bases aligning to TRBD2. The V gene's germline CDR1 is MNHEY and CDR2 SMNVEV (reference sequence). The CDR3 totals 15 residues. V shed 8 bases, J shed 4 bases, and the junction held 7 bases outside the gene matches. CDR3 DNA sequence: TGTGCCAGCGGACAGGGACTAGCGGGGGATTACGAGCAGTACTTC. Amino acids: CASGQGLAGDYEQYF.

The J gene is TRBJ2-2, the V gene TRBV7-8; maybe TRBD1 (5 bases). Looked up from germline, CDR1 is SGHVS and CDR2 is FQNEAQ. The CDR3 totals 14 residues. Trimming stripped 5 bases from V and 6 bases from J, with 13 bases between. CDR3 sequence: CASSGQRTPGELFF. The CDR3 nucleotides are TGTGCCAGCAGCGGACAAAGGACACCCGGGGAGCTGTTTTTT.

With regard to this clonotype: A much larger clone differs from this one at a single base, so this may be a read error. The chain has TRBV11-2 and TRBJ2-1; the D is unclear. The V gene's germline CDR1 is SGHAT and CDR2 FQNNGV. The CDR3 loop spans 14 amino acids. The CDR3 spells CVSSLEKIANEQFF. The CDR3 DNA sequence: TGTGTCAGCAGCTTAGAAAAAATAGCCAATGAGCAGTTCTTC.

This clonotype has a count of ten or more. The V call is TRBV7-3, the J call TRBJ2-1; no definite D call. Germline-derived CDR1 and CDR2 are SGHTA and FQGTGA. Trimming took off 0 bases at V and 6 bases at J, with 9 bases between the two ends. The CDR3 runs 14 residues. DNA of the CDR3: TGTGCCAGCAGCTTAACAGGGTCGAGCAATGAGCAGTTCTTC. Amino acid sequence: CASSLTGSSNEQFF.

In its sample, this clonotype was seen many times. This chain joins TRBV12-3 or TRBV12-4 and TRBJ1-1, with 9 bases aligning to TRBD1. The ends lost 4 bases at V and 2 bases at J; junction bases unmatched: 5. The CDR3 has 15 amino acids. In DNA, the CDR3 is TGTGCCAGCAGTTCCCCGGGACAGGGTAACACTGAAGCTTTCTTT. This translates into CASSSPGQGNTEAFF.

This clonotype was counted many times. J is TRBJ2-2 and V is TRBV5-1; 8 bases fit TRBD2. Germline CDR1 reads SGHRS; CDR2 reads YFSETQ. The CDR3 runs 14 residues. V shed 5 bases, J shed 2 bases, and the junction held 2 bases outside the gene matches. CDR3 protein: CASRGLDNTGELFF. CDR3 in DNA: TGCGCCAGCAGGGGACTAGATAACACCGGGGAGCTGTTTTTT.

This chain connects TRBV5-1 to TRBJ1-1, with D possibly matching TRBD1 (6 bases). The CDR3 runs 15 residues. Germline CDR1 is SGHRS and CDR2 is YFSETQ. V lost 0 bases and J 3 bases, leaving 12 bases between the germline ends. CDR3 loop: CASSLGQGRYTEAFF. CDR3 sequence (DNA): TGCGCCAGCAGCTTGGGGCAGGGGAGATACACTGAAGCTTTCTTT.

This clonotype appeared a single time. J is TRBJ2-3 and V is TRBV18, with 9 bases matching TRBD2. Germline V gene sequence: CDR1 KGHSH, CDR2 LQKENI. Trimming took 3 bases from V and 6 from J; bases not matched to a gene: 16. This CDR3 has 18 amino acids. CDR3 region: CASSPIPSRAGGSDTQYF. CDR3 nucleotide sequence: TGTGCCAGCTCACCTATTCCCTCCCGTGCGGGAGGGTCGGATACGCAGTATTTT. Supplemented by reference TRBV18 and TRBJ2-3, the full variable domain reads NAGVMQNPRHLVRRRGQEARLRCSPMKGHSHVYWYRQLPEEGLKFMVYLQKENIIDESGMPKERFSAEFPKEGPSILRIQQVVRGDSAAYFCASSPIPSRAGGSDTQYFGPGTRLTVL.

This clonotype was counted ten times or more. The V call is TRBV25-1, the J call TRBJ1-2; a possible D gene is TRBD1 (6 bases). This CDR3 is built from 12 residues. Germline-derived CDR1 and CDR2 are MGHDK and SYGVNS. V dropped 3 bases and J dropped 10 bases, with 12 bases sitting between them. CDR3 bases: TGTGCCAGCAGTGACCGTGGGACATTCTACACCTTC. This codes for CASSDRGTFYTF.

The chain recombines TRBV6-1 with TRBJ1-2; 10 positions agree with TRBD1. This CDR3 comprises 14 residues. V lost 8 bases and J lost 2; bases outside the gene matches: 5. Germline V CDR1 and CDR2: MNHNS, SASEGT. Written as DNA, the CDR3 is TGTGCCAGCCGGGAGACAGGGGGCAACTATGGCTACACCTTC. Protein product: CASRETGGNYGYTF.

This clonotype was picked up many times. The rearrangement joins TRBV6-1 to TRBJ1-2; weak D call: TRBD1 (5 bases). The CDR3 has 14 amino acids. Germline V gene sequence: CDR1 MNHNS, CDR2 SASEGT. Between the trimmed V and J ends, which lost 6 bases and 5 bases, there was a span of 16 bases. In DNA form, the CDR3 reads TGTGCCAGCAGAAAAAGTGGGGCAGATTATGGCTACACCTTC. Protein sequence: CASRKSGADYGYTF.

This chain uses TRBV7-6 with TRBJ2-1; 9 bases align to TRBD2. The CDR3 is 14 residues long. The germline CDR1 and CDR2 sequences are SGHVS and FNYEAQ. The junction had 9 bases not matched to a gene; V was cut back by 8 bases and J by 7 bases. This CDR3 reads CASLSGGQKNEQFF. The CDR3 DNA sequence: TGTGCCAGCTTGAGCGGGGGGCAGAAAAATGAGCAGTTCTTC.

Ten or more counts support this clonotype. The chain links TRBV7-6 to TRBJ2-7; D gene ambiguous. The CDR3 is 13 residues long. Germline assignment: CDR1 SGHVS and CDR2 FNYEAQ. The V gene lost 2 bases and the J gene lost 4 bases, with 9 bases spanning the gap. This chain's CDR3 is CASSLHVEYEQYF. DNA for the CDR3: TGTGCCAGCAGCTTACACGTTGAATACGAGCAGTACTTC.

This clonotype was observed many times. This chain joins TRBV6-1 and TRBJ1-2; D perhaps matches TRBD1 (5 bases). Germline loops: CDR1 MNHNS, CDR2 SASEGT. V lost 2 bases and J 4 bases, leaving 20 bases between the germline ends. The CDR3 has 17 amino acids. The CDR3 coding sequence is TGTGCCAGCAGTGAAAGTCCGGCAGGGCCGAGATTCTATGGCTACACCTTC. This sequence encodes CASSESPAGPRFYGYTF.

With respect to this clonotype: The junction departs from the called germline gene at one end, perhaps through a read error. J is TRBJ2-2 and V is TRBV20-1; D is unresolved. Germline CDR1 DFQATT, CDR2 SNEGSKA (reference sequence). The CDR3 is 17 amino acids. CDR3 in DNA: TGCTGTGCTAGAGCCCGTTTAGGTTCCACGAACACCGGGGAGCTGTTTTTT. Translating gives CCARARLGSTNTGELFF.

This clonotype was counted only a few times. In DNA, the CDR3 is TGCGCCAGCAGCTTGACGGGCCAGGGTGCCCACGGAGAGACCCAGTACTTC. Its protein product is CASSLTGQGAHGETQYF. The chain uses TRBV5-1 and TRBJ2-5, with a possible D match to TRBD1 (5 bases). Per the germline V gene, CDR1 is SGHRS and CDR2 is YFSETQ. The CDR3 has 17 residues. The germline V and J ends were trimmed by 1 base and 4 bases, with 20 bases remaining between them.

The sample holds a few counts of this clonotype. The chain recombines TRBV27 with TRBJ1-2, with D unresolved. From germline, CDR1 is MNHEY and CDR2 SMNVEV (reference sequence). V lost 5 bases, J lost 5 bases, and 15 bases lay in between. The CDR3 sequence is 14 residues long. This chain's CDR3 is CASSPGPGRYGYTF. CDR3 nucleotide sequence: TGTGCCAGCAGTCCCGGGCCGGGGAGATATGGCTACACCTTC.